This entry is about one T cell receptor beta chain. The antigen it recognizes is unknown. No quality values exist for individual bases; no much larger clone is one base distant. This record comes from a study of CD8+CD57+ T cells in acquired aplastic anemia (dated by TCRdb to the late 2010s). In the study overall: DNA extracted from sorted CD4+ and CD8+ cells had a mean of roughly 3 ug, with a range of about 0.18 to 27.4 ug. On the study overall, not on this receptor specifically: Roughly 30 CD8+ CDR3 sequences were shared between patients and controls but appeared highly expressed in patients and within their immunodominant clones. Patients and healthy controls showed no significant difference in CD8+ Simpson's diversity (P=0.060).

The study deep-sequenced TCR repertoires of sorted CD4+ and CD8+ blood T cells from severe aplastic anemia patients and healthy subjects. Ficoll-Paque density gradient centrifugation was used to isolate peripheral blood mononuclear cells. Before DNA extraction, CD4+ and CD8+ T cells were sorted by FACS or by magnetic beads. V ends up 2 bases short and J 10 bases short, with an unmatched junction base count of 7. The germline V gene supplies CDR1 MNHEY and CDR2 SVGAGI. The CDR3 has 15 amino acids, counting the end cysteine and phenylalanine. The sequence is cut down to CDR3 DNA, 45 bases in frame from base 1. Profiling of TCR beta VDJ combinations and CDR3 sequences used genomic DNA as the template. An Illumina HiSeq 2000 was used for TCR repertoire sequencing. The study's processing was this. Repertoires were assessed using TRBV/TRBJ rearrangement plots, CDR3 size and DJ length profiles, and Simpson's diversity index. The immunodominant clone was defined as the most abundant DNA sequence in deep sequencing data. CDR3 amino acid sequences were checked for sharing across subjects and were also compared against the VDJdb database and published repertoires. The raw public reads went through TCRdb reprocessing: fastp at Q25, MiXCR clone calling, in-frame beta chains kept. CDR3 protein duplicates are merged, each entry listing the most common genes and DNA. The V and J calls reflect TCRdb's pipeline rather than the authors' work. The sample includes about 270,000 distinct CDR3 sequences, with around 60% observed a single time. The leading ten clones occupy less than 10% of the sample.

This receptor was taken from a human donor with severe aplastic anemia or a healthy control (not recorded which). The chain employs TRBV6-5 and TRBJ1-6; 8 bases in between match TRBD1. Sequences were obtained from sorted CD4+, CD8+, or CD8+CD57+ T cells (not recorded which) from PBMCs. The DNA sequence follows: TGTGCCAGCAGTTACCCCGGACAGGGTCGGTCACCCCTCCACTTT. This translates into CASSYPGQGRSPLHF.